This is a list of T cell receptor beta chains from one sample in a study of T cells after yellow fever vaccination. MiXCR, run by TCRdb on the 5' RACE reads, gives a single entry per CDR3 protein. The profile shows some 120,000 distinct CDR3 sequences, about 8.4% of them singletons. Specimen: CD8+ T cells sorted from PBMCs, collected on the day of the yellow fever booster vaccination. The receptor source for this set is a man between 18 and 35 years old who received the YFV17D yellow fever vaccine. The conserved cysteine and the conserved F or W are not part of the CDR3 here. A D gene is named only where the DNA matches it firmly.

d_call	j_call	v_call	cdr3_aa
TRBD2	TRBJ2-1	TRBV7-3	ASSVRGGDEQF
.	TRBJ2-7	TRBV7-2	ASSLVGSSYEQY
.	TRBJ1-4	TRBV4-3	ASSQDLTGMVGNEKLF
.	TRBJ2-7	TRBV10-3	AISVKTEAYEQY
.	TRBJ2-7	TRBV15	ATSTGGEGLSEQY
.	TRBJ1-3	TRBV4-1	ASSQDPLAGNTIY
TRBD1	TRBJ1-1	TRBV5-1	ASSAGTGIPEAF
TRBD1	TRBJ1-4	TRBV24-1	ATSTGQGPTNEKLF
TRBD1	TRBJ1-4	TRBV7-9	ASSKDRGERANEKLF
.	TRBJ2-3	TRBV27	ASSLAPTDTQY
.	TRBJ2-2	TRBV6-2/TRBV6-3	ASSRDTGELF
.	TRBJ1-2	TRBV5-6	ASSLLGDGYT
.	TRBJ1-1	TRBV6-2/TRBV6-3	ASSPLQNTEAF
.	TRBJ2-7	TRBV6-2/TRBV6-3	ASSYTRGDEQY
.	TRBJ2-5	TRBV29-1	SVEQRGTLQETQY
.	TRBJ2-5	TRBV5-4	ASSLVPSQETQY
TRBD1	TRBJ1-1	TRBV12-3/TRBV12-4	ASRGGTENTEAF
.	TRBJ1-6	TRBV6-6	ASSYRVSVDSPLH
TRBD2	TRBJ2-5	TRBV5-6	ASKATSGGWETQY
.	TRBJ2-6	TRBV7-6	ASSTRVGANVLT
.	TRBJ1-2	TRBV6-5	ASSYSADYGYT
.	TRBJ1-2	TRBV29-1	SVEIWNRNYGYT
TRBD1	TRBJ2-1	TRBV19	ASGWDSYNEQF
TRBD1	TRBJ1-2	TRBV7-2	ASSIGQGSYT
TRBD2	TRBJ2-1	TRBV18	ASSPPNSGGRSYNEQF
TRBD1	TRBJ1-4	TRBV7-9	ASSFPRDSATEKLF
.	TRBJ2-3	TRBV6-5	ASSYSWGGRADTQY
.	TRBJ2-4	TRBV4-3	ASSLRGLRLDIQY